The rows below give T cell receptor beta chains drawn from one sample of a study of spatial heterogeneity in lung cancer. Using its own MiXCR run on the 5' RACE reads, TCRdb lists one record per CDR3 protein. In the table there are around 9,300 distinct CDR3 sequences, approximately 6% of which are singletons. Sequenced here: lung tumor tissue, sampled at surgery. The receptors come from a male donor with early-stage non-small cell lung cancer. CDR3s include the opening cysteine and the closing phenylalanine or tryptophan. Each record gives: clone size, V gene, D gene, J gene, CDR3 DNA, CDR3 protein. The D gene is left open where the match is weak. The size of a clone is reported for some rows only, either as once, few or many, or as a class for expanded clones.

many,TRBV20-1,TRBD1,TRBJ2-3,TGCAGTGCTAGAGATTGGGACAGGGGTTTCACAGATACGCAGTATTTT,CSARDWDRGFTDTQYF
few,TRBV4-2,NA,TRBJ2-5,TGTGCCAGCAGCCAAGGCGACGGGGAGACCCAGTACTTC,CASSQGDGETQYF
medium-sized,TRBV11-3,TRBD2,TRBJ2-7,TGTGCCAGCAGGGGGACTAGCGGTCTCTACGAGCAGTACTTC,CASRGTSGLYEQYF
many,TRBV5-5,TRBD1,TRBJ1-5,TGTGCCAGCAGCGAGGACAGGGACCGTAATCAGCCCCAGCATTTT,CASSEDRDRNQPQHF
few,TRBV20-1,NA,TRBJ2-7,TGCAGTGCTAGTTCTCTGTACGAGCAGTACTTC,CSASSLYEQYF
NA,TRBV6-6,TRBD1,TRBJ1-5,TGTGCCAGCAGGACGAACCGGGACAGGGGGCCGTCGAGCAATCAGCCCCAGCATTTT,CASRTNRDRGPSSNQPQHF
many,TRBV6-5,NA,TRBJ1-2,TGTGCCAGCAGTTACAACTTCCAAGCTAACTATGGCTACACCTTC,CASSYNFQANYGYTF
NA,TRBV19,TRBD2,TRBJ2-3,TGTGCCAGTAGTATAGATGTGAGCGGGGCAGATACGCAGTATTTT,CASSIDVSGADTQYF
few,TRBV12-3/TRBV12-4,NA,TRBJ1-6,TGTGCCAGCAGTTTAGAGGAGAATTCACCCCTCCACTTT,CASSLEENSPLHF
few,TRBV2,NA,TRBJ2-2,TGTGCCAGCAGTGTACACGAACGAGGGGAGCTGTTTTTT,CASSVHERGELFF
many,TRBV10-3,NA,TRBJ2-7,TGTGCCATCAAGGGGGACGTAACCTACGAGCAGTACTTC,CAIKGDVTYEQYF
many,TRBV4-2,TRBD1,TRBJ1-5,TGTGCCAGCAGCCGAACAGGGGGCAATCAGCCCCAGCATTTT,CASSRTGGNQPQHF
medium-sized,TRBV6-2/TRBV6-3,NA,TRBJ1-1,TGTGCCAGCAGGAGCTCAGGGACCGATGAAGCTTTCTTT,CASRSSGTDEAFF
many,TRBV6-2/TRBV6-3,NA,TRBJ2-6,TGTGCCAGCAGTTACAACTCTGGGGCCAACGTCCTGACTTTC,CASSYNSGANVLTF
many,TRBV20-1,NA,TRBJ2-1,TGCAGTGCTAGCGGGGGGCCCTACAATGAGCAGTTCTTC,CSASGGPYNEQFF
many,TRBV5-6,NA,TRBJ2-2,TGTGCCAGCAGCTTGCCGGTCACCGGGGAGCTGTTTTTT,CASSLPVTGELFF
few,TRBV11-2,NA,TRBJ2-5,TGTGCCAGCGCTTCAGCTGTGACCCAGTACTTC,CASASAVTQYF
few,TRBV5-4,TRBD2,TRBJ2-3,TGTGCCAGCAGCTTGGGACTAGCGGGGGCGCAGTATTTT,CASSLGLAGAQYF
many,TRBV6-2/TRBV6-3,TRBD1,TRBJ1-5,TGTGCCAGCAGTAATACAGGGGAGGTCGGCAATCAGCCCCAGCATTTT,CASSNTGEVGNQPQHF
NA,TRBV20-1,NA,TRBJ1-1,TGCAGTGCTAGCTCCCCAGGGCCGGCTGAAGCTTTCTTT,CSASSPGPAEAFF